This T cell receptor (beta chain) derives from a study of CD8 T cells in ankylosing spondylitis. TCRdb re-analysed the 5' RACE reads in MiXCR, keeping a single row per CDR3 protein. The sample includes 150,000 to 200,000 distinct CDR3 sequences, about an eighth seen only once; the top ten take 11%. The CDR3 consists of 15 residues. V shed 4 bases and J shed 2 bases, with 15 bases lying between them. Germline CDR1 and CDR2: SGHRS and YFSETQ. Notes on the study in general: There was reportedly significant enrichment of clones that were disease-linked in matched ankylosing spondylitis synovial fluid.

This clonotype was found once. Its antigen remains unknown. Sequenced input: blood, either unsorted or a sorted T cell fraction (not recorded which). The rearrangement links TRBV5-1 to TRBJ2-5; D is possibly TRBD2 (6 bases). This sequence was found in a female donor with ankylosing spondylitis or in good health (not recorded which). The CDR3 loop is CASSPEGTFQETQYF. CDR3 nucleotides: TGCGCCAGCAGCCCGGAGGGGACGTTTCAAGAGACCCAGTACTTC.